The T cell receptor (beta chain) described here comes from a study of T cell clones after liver transplantation. Profiled with immunoSEQ multiplex PCR; TCRdb holds only in-frame clones, not every one. The top ten clones hold about 0.8% of a sample with some 120,000 clones, 90% of them seen once. Germline loops: CDR1 LGHNA, CDR2 YSLEER. This CDR3 has 16 residues. J gave up 6 bases and V 3 bases, and 13 bases lay outside the gene matches. The sequence was obtained from a human patient who received a liver transplant. The graft donor may have given rise to some T cells. Source: CD4+ T cells from blood, taken 12 months after liver transplant. The chain uses TRBV4-3 and TRBJ2-7; 8 nucleotides agree with TRBD2. The CDR3 DNA reads as TGCGCCAGCAGCCAGACGGGGGCGGGAGGTTACCCCGAGCAGTACTTC. This codes for CASSQTGAGGYPEQYF.